These T cell receptor beta chains were read from a single sample in a study of T cell responses to AZD1222 COVID-19 vaccine. TCRdb's table, derived via immunoSEQ multiplex PCR, lists solely in-frame clones and lacks some. The table records fewer than 30,000 clones, roughly 86% of them present only once. The material sequenced was peripheral blood, taken 28 days after the second AZD1222 dose. All receptors come from an adult who received the AZD1222 COVID-19 vaccine. CDR3s include the opening cysteine and the closing phenylalanine or tryptophan. Each record gives: clone size, V gene, D gene, J gene, CDR3 protein, CDR3 DNA. D genes are given only for firm matches. Clone size is shown for a subset of rows, as once, few, many or a class of expanded clone.

clone size: once
V gene: TRBV6-1
D gene: .
J gene: TRBJ1-2
CDR3 protein: CASSEYWTGNYGYTF
CDR3 DNA: TGTGCCAGCAGTGAATATTGGACCGGGAACTATGGCTACACCTTC

clone size: .
V gene: TRBV27
D gene: TRBD1
J gene: TRBJ1-5
CDR3 protein: CASSQAVTGGHQPQHF
CDR3 DNA: TGTGCCAGCAGTCAAGCGGTGACAGGGGGCCATCAGCCCCAGCATTTT

clone size: .
V gene: TRBV5-1
D gene: .
J gene: TRBJ1-2
CDR3 protein: CASSVGGGYGYTF
CDR3 DNA: TGCGCCAGCAGCGTTGGAGGGGGATATGGCTACACCTTC

clone size: .
V gene: TRBV29-1
D gene: .
J gene: TRBJ1-1
CDR3 protein: CSVEGSIGGAGEAFF
CDR3 DNA: TGCAGCGTTGAAGGTTCGATTGGGGGGGCCGGTGAAGCTTTCTTT

clone size: .
V gene: TRBV28
D gene: TRBD1
J gene: TRBJ1-2
CDR3 protein: CASSLVPDRGKGGYTF
CDR3 DNA: TGTGCCAGCAGTTTAGTCCCCGACAGGGGTAAGGGTGGCTACACCTTC

clone size: .
V gene: TRBV7-2
D gene: .
J gene: TRBJ1-2
CDR3 protein: CASSSQGLQNYGYTF
CDR3 DNA: TGTGCCAGCAGCTCACAGGGCCTCCAGAACTATGGCTACACCTTC

clone size: .
V gene: TRBV27
D gene: TRBD1
J gene: TRBJ2-7
CDR3 protein: CASRGQGASYEQYF
CDR3 DNA: TGTGCCAGCAGAGGACAGGGGGCATCCTACGAGCAGTACTTC

clone size: few
V gene: TRBV25-1
D gene: .
J gene: TRBJ2-1
CDR3 protein: CASSALDGQLDYNEQFF
CDR3 DNA: TGTGCCAGCAGTGCTTTGGACGGACAACTAGATTACAATGAGCAGTTCTTC

clone size: .
V gene: TRBV5-1
D gene: .
J gene: TRBJ1-1
CDR3 protein: CASSLEGGAMNTEAFF
CDR3 DNA: TGCGCCAGCAGCTTGGAAGGAGGGGCGATGAACACTGAAGCTTTCTTT

clone size: once
V gene: TRBV5-1
D gene: .
J gene: TRBJ2-5
CDR3 protein: CASNSQGVLGETQYF
CDR3 DNA: TGCGCCTCCAACTCTCAAGGGGTGTTGGGGGAGACCCAGTACTTC

clone size: .
V gene: TRBV6-5
D gene: TRBD1
J gene: TRBJ1-6
CDR3 protein: CASSDSGGRDSPLHF
CDR3 DNA: TGTGCCAGCAGTGACTCAGGGGGCAGGGATTCACCCCTCCACTTT

clone size: .
V gene: TRBV6-2/TRBV6-3
D gene: .
J gene: TRBJ1-5
CDR3 protein: CASSYDYQPQHF
CDR3 DNA: TGTGCCAGCAGTTACGACTATCAGCCCCAGCATTTT

clone size: once
V gene: TRBV11-2
D gene: .
J gene: TRBJ1-1
CDR3 protein: CASSLGPGGTEAFF
CDR3 DNA: TGTGCCAGCAGCTTAGGCCCCGGGGGCACTGAAGCTTTCTTT

clone size: .
V gene: TRBV19
D gene: TRBD2
J gene: TRBJ2-1
CDR3 protein: CASRSGDHSYNEQFF
CDR3 DNA: TGTGCCAGTAGAAGCGGGGACCACTCCTACAATGAGCAGTTCTTC

clone size: .
V gene: TRBV5-4
D gene: .
J gene: TRBJ1-1
CDR3 protein: CASSPGRLDTEAFF
CDR3 DNA: TGTGCCAGCAGCCCAGGGAGGTTGGACACTGAAGCTTTCTTT